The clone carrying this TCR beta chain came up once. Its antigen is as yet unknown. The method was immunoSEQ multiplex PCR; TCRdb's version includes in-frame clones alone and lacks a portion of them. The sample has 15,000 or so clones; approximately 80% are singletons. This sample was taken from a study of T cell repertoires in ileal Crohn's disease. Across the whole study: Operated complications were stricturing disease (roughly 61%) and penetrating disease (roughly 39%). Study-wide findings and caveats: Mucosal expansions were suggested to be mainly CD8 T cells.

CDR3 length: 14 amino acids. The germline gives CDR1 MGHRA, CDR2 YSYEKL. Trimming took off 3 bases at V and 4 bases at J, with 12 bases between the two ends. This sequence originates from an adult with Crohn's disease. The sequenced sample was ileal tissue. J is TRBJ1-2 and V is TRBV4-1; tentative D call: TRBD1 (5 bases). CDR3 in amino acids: CASSQEQEIYGYTF. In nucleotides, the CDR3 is TGCGCCAGCAGCCAGGAACAGGAAATCTATGGCTACACCTTC.